This is a list of T cell receptor beta chains from one sample in a study of T cell responses to AZD1222 COVID-19 vaccine. Assay: immunoSEQ multiplex PCR; the TCRdb copy retains only in-frame clones and omits some. This repertoire shows 130,000 to 150,000 clones, 92% found once; its top ten account for about 1.9%. The specimen comprised peripheral blood, sampled on day 0 of AZD1222 vaccination. Receptor source: an adult in good health. Each CDR3 is given with its conserved first and last residue. The order of the fields is D gene, clone size, J gene, V gene, CDR3 protein, CDR3 DNA. A D gene is named only where the DNA matches it firmly. Expanded clones are given a class, and other clones once, few, many or no size at all.

d_gene: NA; abundance: NA; j_gene: TRBJ2-5; v_gene: TRBV18; CDR3aa: CASSPQETQYF; CDR3nt: TGTGCCAGCTCGCCACAAGAGACCCAGTACTTC
d_gene: NA; abundance: NA; j_gene: TRBJ1-1; v_gene: TRBV5-1; CDR3aa: CASSLRGGGTEAFF; CDR3nt: TGCGCCAGCAGCTTGCGGGGCGGGGGCACTGAAGCTTTCTTT
d_gene: NA; abundance: NA; j_gene: TRBJ1-4; v_gene: TRBV14; CDR3aa: CASSRLNNEKLFF; CDR3nt: TGTGCCAGCAGCCGGCTTAACAATGAAAAACTGTTTTTT
d_gene: NA; abundance: NA; j_gene: TRBJ1-5; v_gene: TRBV14; CDR3aa: CASSLSRNQPQHF; CDR3nt: TGTGCCAGCAGCCTTTCCCGTAATCAGCCCCAGCATTTT
d_gene: NA; abundance: NA; j_gene: TRBJ2-7; v_gene: TRBV5-1; CDR3aa: CASSLRGADEQYF; CDR3nt: TGCGCCAGCAGCTTGCGAGGGGCGGACGAGCAGTACTTC
d_gene: NA; abundance: NA; j_gene: TRBJ1-1; v_gene: TRBV21-1; CDR3aa: CAIGRTGIRTEAFF; CDR3nt: TGTGCCATCGGGAGGACAGGGATACGAACTGAAGCTTTCTTT
d_gene: NA; abundance: NA; j_gene: TRBJ1-5; v_gene: TRBV19; CDR3aa: CASSIRQESNQPQHF; CDR3nt: TGTGCCAGTAGTATCCGTCAGGAAAGCAATCAGCCCCAGCATTTT
d_gene: NA; abundance: NA; j_gene: TRBJ1-2; v_gene: TRBV4-3; CDR3aa: CASSQVGGHYGYTF; CDR3nt: TGCGCCAGCAGCCAAGTGGGCGGACACTATGGCTACACCTTC
d_gene: NA; abundance: once; j_gene: TRBJ1-1; v_gene: TRBV7-3; CDR3aa: CASSGGGALNTEAFF; CDR3nt: TGTGCCAGCAGCGGAGGTGGTGCGTTGAACACTGAAGCTTTCTTT
d_gene: TRBD1; abundance: NA; j_gene: TRBJ2-1; v_gene: TRBV2; CDR3aa: CASSPSGTEGEQFF; CDR3nt: TGTGCCAGCTCCCCCTCCGGGACAGAGGGAGAGCAGTTCTTC
d_gene: TRBD2; abundance: NA; j_gene: TRBJ2-3; v_gene: TRBV5-4; CDR3aa: CASSFSGAGDTQYF; CDR3nt: TGTGCCAGCAGCTTTAGCGGGGCGGGGGATACGCAGTATTTT
d_gene: NA; abundance: NA; j_gene: TRBJ2-2; v_gene: TRBV5-3; CDR3aa: CARSLWDHRGAVF; CDR3nt: TGTGCCAGAAGCTTGTGGGACCACCGGGGAGCTGTTTTT
d_gene: TRBD1; abundance: once; j_gene: TRBJ1-4; v_gene: TRBV19; CDR3aa: CASRADRASEKLFF; CDR3nt: TGTGCCAGTAGGGCCGACAGGGCTTCTGAAAAACTGTTTTTT
d_gene: TRBD1; abundance: NA; j_gene: TRBJ1-6; v_gene: TRBV19; CDR3aa: CATGQGAEGSPLHF; CDR3nt: TGTGCCACAGGACAGGGGGCTGAAGGGTCACCCCTCCACTTT
d_gene: NA; abundance: NA; j_gene: TRBJ2-6; v_gene: TRBV5-8; CDR3aa: CASSSYSGANVLTF; CDR3nt: TGTGCCAGCAGCTCGTACTCTGGGGCCAACGTCCTGACTTTC
d_gene: NA; abundance: NA; j_gene: TRBJ2-3; v_gene: TRBV7-2; CDR3aa: CASSLIRPRDTQYF; CDR3nt: TGTGCCAGCAGCTTAATACGGCCGCGAGATACGCAGTATTTT
d_gene: TRBD1; abundance: NA; j_gene: TRBJ2-7; v_gene: TRBV7-8; CDR3aa: CASSPDRVGRYEQYF; CDR3nt: TGTGCCAGCAGCCCCGACAGGGTGGGGAGATACGAGCAGTACTTC
d_gene: TRBD2; abundance: NA; j_gene: TRBJ2-1; v_gene: TRBV15; CDR3aa: CATRRGGLNEQFF; CDR3nt: TGTGCCACCCGGCGGGGGGGCCTCAATGAGCAGTTCTTC
d_gene: NA; abundance: NA; j_gene: TRBJ2-2; v_gene: TRBV18; CDR3aa: CASSPRVANTGELFF; CDR3nt: TGTGCCAGCTCACCAAGGGTAGCAAACACCGGGGAGCTGTTTTTT
d_gene: NA; abundance: NA; j_gene: TRBJ1-2; v_gene: TRBV7-9; CDR3aa: CASSLDTLSIRVF; CDR3nt: TGTGCCAGCAGCTTAGACACTTTGAGCATTCGGGTCTTC
d_gene: NA; abundance: NA; j_gene: TRBJ2-7; v_gene: TRBV6-5; CDR3aa: CASRDTGTYEQYF; CDR3nt: TGTGCCAGCAGAGATACTGGCACCTACGAGCAGTACTTC
d_gene: NA; abundance: NA; j_gene: TRBJ1-3; v_gene: TRBV7-6; CDR3aa: CASSPTGGSLNVAGNTIYF; CDR3nt: TGTGCCAGCAGCCCGACAGGCGGATCCCTAAACGTAGCTGGAAACACCATATATTTT
d_gene: NA; abundance: NA; j_gene: TRBJ2-5; v_gene: TRBV7-6; CDR3aa: CASSLGSGQKETQYF; CDR3nt: TGTGCCAGCAGCTTGGGGTCTGGGCAGAAAGAGACCCAGTACTTC
d_gene: NA; abundance: NA; j_gene: TRBJ1-5; v_gene: TRBV6-2/TRBV6-3; CDR3aa: CASSPYFGGNQPQHF; CDR3nt: TGTGCCAGCAGTCCGTATTTTGGGGGCAATCAGCCCCAGCATTTT
d_gene: TRBD2; abundance: NA; j_gene: TRBJ2-2; v_gene: TRBV7-9; CDR3aa: CASSHNLAGGRTGELFF; CDR3nt: TGTGCCAGCAGCCACAACCTAGCGGGGGGACGCACCGGGGAGCTGTTTTTT
d_gene: NA; abundance: NA; j_gene: TRBJ1-6; v_gene: TRBV4-3; CDR3aa: CASSQGVANSPLHF; CDR3nt: TGCGCCAGCAGCCAAGGGGTAGCGAATTCACCCCTCCACTTT
d_gene: TRBD1; abundance: NA; j_gene: TRBJ1-2; v_gene: TRBV4-3; CDR3aa: CASSQELWDRDYGYTF; CDR3nt: TGCGCCAGCAGCCAAGAGTTATGGGACAGGGACTATGGCTACACCTTC
d_gene: NA; abundance: NA; j_gene: TRBJ2-2; v_gene: TRBV27; CDR3aa: CASSDRRDLSPNTGELFF; CDR3nt: TGTGCCAGCAGCGACCGCCGGGACTTGAGTCCAAACACCGGGGAGCTGTTTTTT
d_gene: NA; abundance: NA; j_gene: TRBJ2-7; v_gene: TRBV4-3; CDR3aa: CASSRWAASSYEQYF; CDR3nt: TGCGCCAGCAGCCGATGGGCCGCCAGCTCCTACGAGCAGTACTTC
d_gene: NA; abundance: NA; j_gene: TRBJ2-3; v_gene: TRBV7-2; CDR3aa: CASSLWGSSTDTQYF; CDR3nt: TGTGCCAGCAGCTTATGGGGCAGTTCCACAGATACGCAGTATTTT
d_gene: NA; abundance: NA; j_gene: TRBJ2-2; v_gene: TRBV2; CDR3aa: CASRQTRTGELFF; CDR3nt: TGTGCCAGCAGGCAGACTCGCACCGGGGAGCTGTTTTTT
d_gene: NA; abundance: few; j_gene: TRBJ1-2; v_gene: TRBV5-6; CDR3aa: CASNSGHGYTF; CDR3nt: TGTGCCAGCAACTCAGGGCATGGCTACACCTTC
d_gene: NA; abundance: NA; j_gene: TRBJ2-1; v_gene: TRBV7-6; CDR3aa: CASSLAGSSYNEQFF; CDR3nt: TGTGCCAGCAGCTTAGCGGGGAGCTCCTACAATGAGCAGTTCTTC
d_gene: TRBD2; abundance: NA; j_gene: TRBJ2-1; v_gene: TRBV5-1; CDR3aa: CASSLFPSGQSYNEQFF; CDR3nt: TGCGCCAGCAGCTTATTTCCTAGCGGGCAATCCTACAATGAGCAGTTCTTC
d_gene: NA; abundance: NA; j_gene: TRBJ1-1; v_gene: TRBV21-1; CDR3aa: CARLNTYTEAFF; CDR3nt: TGTGCCAGACTGAACACTTACACTGAAGCTTTCTTT
d_gene: NA; abundance: NA; j_gene: TRBJ2-3; v_gene: TRBV4-1; CDR3aa: CASSQAAGTDTQYF; CDR3nt: TGCGCCAGCAGCCAAGCGGCCGGCACAGATACGCAGTATTTT
d_gene: NA; abundance: NA; j_gene: TRBJ1-6; v_gene: TRBV5-6; CDR3aa: CASSLAGQWNSPLHF; CDR3nt: TGTGCCAGCAGCTTGGCGGGGCAGTGGAATTCACCCCTCCACTTT
d_gene: NA; abundance: NA; j_gene: TRBJ1-2; v_gene: TRBV2; CDR3aa: CASRQILGYGYTF; CDR3nt: TGTGCCAGCCGACAGATTTTGGGCTATGGCTACACCTTC
d_gene: NA; abundance: NA; j_gene: TRBJ1-5; v_gene: TRBV12-5; CDR3aa: CASGLGVDSNQPQHF; CDR3nt: TGTGCTAGTGGTTTAGGGGTCGATAGCAATCAGCCCCAGCATTTT
d_gene: NA; abundance: NA; j_gene: TRBJ1-1; v_gene: TRBV18; CDR3aa: CASSPPGRGEAFF; CDR3nt: TGTGCCAGCTCACCACCAGGCAGGGGCGAAGCTTTCTTT
d_gene: NA; abundance: few; j_gene: TRBJ1-2; v_gene: TRBV7-2; CDR3aa: CASSHLEIGYGYTF; CDR3nt: TGTGCCAGCAGCCACCTGGAAATAGGGTATGGCTACACCTTC
d_gene: NA; abundance: NA; j_gene: TRBJ1-2; v_gene: TRBV7-9; CDR3aa: CASSLEQGNYGYTF; CDR3nt: TGTGCCAGCAGCTTAGAACAGGGTAACTATGGCTACACCTTC
d_gene: NA; abundance: NA; j_gene: TRBJ1-1; v_gene: TRBV9; CDR3aa: CASAEVTEAFF; CDR3nt: TGTGCTTCAGCGGAGGTAACTGAAGCTTTCTTT
d_gene: TRBD2; abundance: NA; j_gene: TRBJ2-5; v_gene: TRBV7-2; CDR3aa: CASSLPTSGQETQYF; CDR3nt: TGTGCCAGCAGCTTACCGACTAGCGGACAAGAGACCCAGTACTTC
d_gene: NA; abundance: NA; j_gene: TRBJ1-2; v_gene: TRBV7-9; CDR3aa: CASSSPTEGNYGYTF; CDR3nt: TGTGCCAGCAGCTCACCGACTGAGGGTAACTATGGCTACACCTTC
d_gene: NA; abundance: NA; j_gene: TRBJ1-2; v_gene: TRBV12-3/TRBV12-4; CDR3aa: CASGQDYGYTF; CDR3nt: TGTGCCAGTGGGCAGGACTATGGCTACACCTTC
d_gene: NA; abundance: NA; j_gene: TRBJ2-5; v_gene: TRBV6-1; CDR3aa: CASSEEKGLTQYF; CDR3nt: TGTGCCAGCAGTGAAGAAAAGGGGCTGACCCAGTACTTC
d_gene: TRBD1; abundance: medium-sized; j_gene: TRBJ1-5; v_gene: TRBV2; CDR3aa: CASSEDEETGQCHF; CDR3nt: TGTGCCAGCAGTGAAGATGAAGAGACAGGGCAATGCCATTTT
d_gene: NA; abundance: NA; j_gene: TRBJ1-5; v_gene: TRBV16; CDR3aa: CASSQGLDQPQHF; CDR3nt: TGTGCCAGCAGTCAGGGTCTGGACCAGCCCCAGCATTTT
d_gene: NA; abundance: NA; j_gene: TRBJ1-5; v_gene: TRBV6-5; CDR3aa: CASSYFVRQSNQPQHF; CDR3nt: TGTGCCAGCAGTTATTTCGTGCGACAGTCCAATCAGCCCCAGCATTTT
d_gene: TRBD1; abundance: NA; j_gene: TRBJ1-1; v_gene: TRBV30; CDR3aa: CAWSVPLIQGRTEAFF; CDR3nt: TGTGCCTGGAGTGTACCGCTAATACAGGGGCGGACTGAAGCTTTCTTT
d_gene: TRBD1; abundance: NA; j_gene: TRBJ1-2; v_gene: TRBV7-9; CDR3aa: CASSPWTGGWGGYTF; CDR3nt: TGTGCCAGCAGCCCCTGGACAGGGGGATGGGGTGGCTACACCTTC
d_gene: NA; abundance: NA; j_gene: TRBJ1-4; v_gene: TRBV6-2/TRBV6-3; CDR3aa: CASSQDEKLFF; CDR3nt: TGTGCCAGCAGTCAGGATGAAAAACTGTTTTTT
d_gene: TRBD1; abundance: NA; j_gene: TRBJ1-6; v_gene: TRBV7-2; CDR3aa: CASSSQGAHSPLHF; CDR3nt: TGTGCCAGCAGCTCACAGGGGGCGCATTCACCCCTCCACTTT
d_gene: NA; abundance: NA; j_gene: TRBJ2-1; v_gene: TRBV5-4; CDR3aa: CASSVGLLNEQFF; CDR3nt: TGTGCCAGCAGCGTCGGACTCCTCAATGAGCAGTTCTTC
d_gene: NA; abundance: NA; j_gene: TRBJ1-2; v_gene: TRBV6-5; CDR3aa: CASSFGLAYGYTF; CDR3nt: TGTGCCAGCAGTTTTGGACTAGCCTATGGCTACACCTTC
d_gene: TRBD1; abundance: NA; j_gene: TRBJ2-3; v_gene: TRBV6-2/TRBV6-3; CDR3aa: CASSSPGQGGYSTDTQYF; CDR3nt: TGTGCCAGCAGTTCACCGGGACAGGGGGGATATAGCACAGATACGCAGTATTTT